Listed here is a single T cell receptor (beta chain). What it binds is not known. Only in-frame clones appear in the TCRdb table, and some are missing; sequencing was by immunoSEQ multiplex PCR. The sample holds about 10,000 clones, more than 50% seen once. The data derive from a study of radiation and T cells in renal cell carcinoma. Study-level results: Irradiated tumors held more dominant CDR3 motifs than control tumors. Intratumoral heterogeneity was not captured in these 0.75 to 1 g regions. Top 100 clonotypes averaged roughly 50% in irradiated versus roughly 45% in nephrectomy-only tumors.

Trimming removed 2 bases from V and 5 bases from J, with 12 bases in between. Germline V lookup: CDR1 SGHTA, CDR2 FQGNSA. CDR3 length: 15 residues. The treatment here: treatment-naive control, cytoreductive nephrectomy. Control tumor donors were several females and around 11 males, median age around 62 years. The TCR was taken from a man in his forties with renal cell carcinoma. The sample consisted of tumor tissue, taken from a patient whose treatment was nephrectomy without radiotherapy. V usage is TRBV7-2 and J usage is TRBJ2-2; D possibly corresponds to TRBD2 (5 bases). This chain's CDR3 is CASSLTAVFTGELFF. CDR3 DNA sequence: TGTGCCAGCAGCTTAACAGCGGTATTTACCGGGGAGCTGTTTTTT.